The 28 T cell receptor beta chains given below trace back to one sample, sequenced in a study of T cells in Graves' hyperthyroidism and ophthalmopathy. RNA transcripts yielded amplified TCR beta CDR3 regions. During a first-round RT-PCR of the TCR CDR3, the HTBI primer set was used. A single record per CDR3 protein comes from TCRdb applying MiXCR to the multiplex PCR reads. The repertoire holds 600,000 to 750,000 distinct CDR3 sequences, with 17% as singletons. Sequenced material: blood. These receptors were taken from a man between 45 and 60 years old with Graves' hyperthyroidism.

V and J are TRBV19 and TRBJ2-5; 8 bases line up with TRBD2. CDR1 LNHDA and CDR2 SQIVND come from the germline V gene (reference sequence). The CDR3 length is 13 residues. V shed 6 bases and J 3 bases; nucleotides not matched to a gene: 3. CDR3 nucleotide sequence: TGTGCCAGTAGACCACTAGCGGAAGAGACCCAGTACTTC. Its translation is CASRPLAEETQYF.

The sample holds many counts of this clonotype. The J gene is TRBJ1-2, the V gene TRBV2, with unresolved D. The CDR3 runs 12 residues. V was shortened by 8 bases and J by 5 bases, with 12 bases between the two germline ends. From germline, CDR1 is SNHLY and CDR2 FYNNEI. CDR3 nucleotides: TGTGCCAGCCGGGAGACACAATATGGCTACACCTTC. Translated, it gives CASRETQYGYTF.

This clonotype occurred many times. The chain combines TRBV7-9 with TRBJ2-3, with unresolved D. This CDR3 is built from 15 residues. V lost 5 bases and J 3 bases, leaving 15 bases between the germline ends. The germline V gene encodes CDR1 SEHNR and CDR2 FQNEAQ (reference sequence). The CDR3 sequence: CASSPSPLETDTQYF. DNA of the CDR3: TGTGCCAGCAGCCCAAGCCCCCTAGAGACAGATACGCAGTATTTT.

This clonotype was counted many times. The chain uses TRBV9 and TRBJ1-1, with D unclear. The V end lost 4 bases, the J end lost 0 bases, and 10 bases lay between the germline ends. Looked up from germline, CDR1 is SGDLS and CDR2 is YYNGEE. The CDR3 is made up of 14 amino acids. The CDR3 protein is CASSPRELNTEAFF. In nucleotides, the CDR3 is TGTGCCAGCAGCCCCAGAGAATTGAACACTGAAGCTTTCTTT.

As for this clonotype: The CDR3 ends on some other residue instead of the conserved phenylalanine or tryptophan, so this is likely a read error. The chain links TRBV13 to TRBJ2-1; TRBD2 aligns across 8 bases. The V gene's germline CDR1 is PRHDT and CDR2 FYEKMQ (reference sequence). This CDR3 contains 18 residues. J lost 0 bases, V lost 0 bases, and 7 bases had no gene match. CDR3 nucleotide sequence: TGTGCCAGCAGCTTAGGGCGCGGGGGGCTCAGCTCCTACAATGAGCAGTTCTAC. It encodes CASSLGRGGLSSYNEQFY.

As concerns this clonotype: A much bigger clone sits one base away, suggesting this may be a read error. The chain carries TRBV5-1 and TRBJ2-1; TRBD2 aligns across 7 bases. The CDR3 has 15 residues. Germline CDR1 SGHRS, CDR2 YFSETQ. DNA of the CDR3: TGCGCCAGCAACTTGGCCAGCGGGATGGGCTATGAGCAGTTCTTC. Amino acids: CASNLASGMGYEQFF.

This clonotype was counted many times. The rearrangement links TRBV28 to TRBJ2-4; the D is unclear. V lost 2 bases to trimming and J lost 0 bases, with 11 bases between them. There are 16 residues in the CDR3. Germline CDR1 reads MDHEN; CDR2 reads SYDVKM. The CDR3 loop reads CASSLVGQLAKNIQYF. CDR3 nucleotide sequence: TGTGCCAGCAGTTTAGTGGGCCAGCTAGCCAAAAACATTCAGTACTTC. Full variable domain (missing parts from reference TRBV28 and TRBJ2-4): DVKVTQSSRYLVKRTGEKVFLECVQDMDHENMFWYRQDPGLGLRLIYFSYDVKMKEKGDIPEGYSVSREKKERFSLILESASTNQTSMYLCASSLVGQLAKNIQYFGAGTRLSVL.

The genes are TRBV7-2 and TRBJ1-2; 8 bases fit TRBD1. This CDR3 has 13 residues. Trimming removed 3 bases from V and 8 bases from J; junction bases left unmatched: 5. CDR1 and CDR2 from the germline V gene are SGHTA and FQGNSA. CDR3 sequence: CASSFGRGRGYTF. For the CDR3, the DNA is TGTGCCAGCAGCTTTGGCAGGGGGCGAGGCTACACCTTC.

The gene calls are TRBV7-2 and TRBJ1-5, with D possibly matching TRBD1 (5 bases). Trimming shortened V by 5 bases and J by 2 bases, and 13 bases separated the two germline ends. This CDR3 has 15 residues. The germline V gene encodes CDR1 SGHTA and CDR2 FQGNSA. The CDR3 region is CASSIQGVGNQPQHF. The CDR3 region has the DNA TGTGCCAGCAGCATCCAGGGTGTTGGCAATCAGCCCCAGCATTTT.

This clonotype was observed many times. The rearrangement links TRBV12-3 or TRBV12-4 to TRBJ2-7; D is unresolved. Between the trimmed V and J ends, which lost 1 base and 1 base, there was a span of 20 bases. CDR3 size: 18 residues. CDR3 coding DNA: TGTGCCAGCAGTTTAGGCCCTTATCTTGGTGGGCAATCCTACGAGCAGTACTTC. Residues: CASSLGPYLGGQSYEQYF.

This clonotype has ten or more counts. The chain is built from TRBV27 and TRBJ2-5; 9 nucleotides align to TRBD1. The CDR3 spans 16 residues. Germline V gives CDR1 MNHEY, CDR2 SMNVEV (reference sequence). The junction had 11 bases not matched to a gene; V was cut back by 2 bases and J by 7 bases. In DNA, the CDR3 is TGTGCCAGCAGTTTAGGGGACAGGGTCGTTGGAGGGACCCAGTACTTC. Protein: CASSLGDRVVGGTQYF.

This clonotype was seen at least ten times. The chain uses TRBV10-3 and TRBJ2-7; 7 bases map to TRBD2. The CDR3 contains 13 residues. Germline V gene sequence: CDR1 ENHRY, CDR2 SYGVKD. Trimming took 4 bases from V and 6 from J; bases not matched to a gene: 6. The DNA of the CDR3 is TGTGCCATCAGTGCTGCGGGAGATGGCGAGCAGTACTTC. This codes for CAISAAGDGEQYF.

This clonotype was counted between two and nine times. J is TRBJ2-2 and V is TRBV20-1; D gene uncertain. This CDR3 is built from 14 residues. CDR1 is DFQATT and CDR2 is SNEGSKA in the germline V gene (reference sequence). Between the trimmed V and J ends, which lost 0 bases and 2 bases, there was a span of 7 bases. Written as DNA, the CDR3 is TGCAGTGCTAGAGACGACCTAAACACCGGGGAGCTGTTTTTT. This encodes CSARDDLNTGELFF.

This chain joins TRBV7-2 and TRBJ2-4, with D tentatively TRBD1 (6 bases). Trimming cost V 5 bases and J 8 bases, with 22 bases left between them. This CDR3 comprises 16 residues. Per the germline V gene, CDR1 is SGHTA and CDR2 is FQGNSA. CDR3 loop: CASSPLDRSSVDIQYF. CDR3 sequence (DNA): TGTGCCAGCAGCCCACTCGACAGGTCGTCGGTAGACATTCAGTACTTC.

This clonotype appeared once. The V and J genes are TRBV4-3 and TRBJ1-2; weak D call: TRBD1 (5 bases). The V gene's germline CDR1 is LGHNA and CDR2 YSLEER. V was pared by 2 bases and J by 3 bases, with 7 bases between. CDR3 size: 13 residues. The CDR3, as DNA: TGCGCCAGCAGCCAACGGGGGTACTATGGCTACACCTTC. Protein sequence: CASSQRGYYGYTF.

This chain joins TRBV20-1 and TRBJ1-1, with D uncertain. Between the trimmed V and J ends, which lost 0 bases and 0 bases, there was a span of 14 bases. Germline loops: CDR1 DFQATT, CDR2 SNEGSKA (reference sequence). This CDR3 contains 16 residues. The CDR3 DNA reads TGCAGTGCTAGAGATTTCAGGCGGGAAATGAACACTGAAGCTTTCTTT. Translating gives CSARDFRREMNTEAFF.

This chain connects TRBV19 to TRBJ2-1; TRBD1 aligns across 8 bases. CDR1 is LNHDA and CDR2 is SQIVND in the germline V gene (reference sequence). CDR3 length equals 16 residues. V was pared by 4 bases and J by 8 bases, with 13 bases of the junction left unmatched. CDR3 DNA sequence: TGTGCCAGTAGTAATGAGTTGGGACAGGTATTCTATGAGCAGTTCTTC. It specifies CASSNELGQVFYEQFF.

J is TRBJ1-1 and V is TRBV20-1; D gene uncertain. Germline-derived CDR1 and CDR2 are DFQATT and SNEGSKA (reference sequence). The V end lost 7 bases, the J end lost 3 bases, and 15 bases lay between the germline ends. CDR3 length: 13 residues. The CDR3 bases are TGCAGTGTTGCCCGAGGATTTGACACTGAAGCTTTCTTT. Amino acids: CSVARGFDTEAFF.

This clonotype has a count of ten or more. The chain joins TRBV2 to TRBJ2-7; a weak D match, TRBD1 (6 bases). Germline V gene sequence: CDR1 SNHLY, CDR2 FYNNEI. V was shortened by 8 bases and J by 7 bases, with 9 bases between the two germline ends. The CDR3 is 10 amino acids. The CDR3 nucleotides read TGTGCCAGCCCAACAGGGGAGCAGTACTTC. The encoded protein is CASPTGEQYF.

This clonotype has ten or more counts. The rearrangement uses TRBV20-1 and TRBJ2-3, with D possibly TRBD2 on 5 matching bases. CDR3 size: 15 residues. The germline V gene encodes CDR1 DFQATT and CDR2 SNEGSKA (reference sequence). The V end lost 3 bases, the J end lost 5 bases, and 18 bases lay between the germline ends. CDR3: CSASRAGQGEDTQYF. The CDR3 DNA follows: TGCAGTGCTAGTAGGGCGGGTCAAGGAGAAGATACGCAGTATTTT.

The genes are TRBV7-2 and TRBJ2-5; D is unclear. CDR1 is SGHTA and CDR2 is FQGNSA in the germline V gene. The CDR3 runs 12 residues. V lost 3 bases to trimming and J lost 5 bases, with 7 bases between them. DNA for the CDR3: TGTGCCAGCAGCTTTAAGAGGGAGACCCAGTACTTC. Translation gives CASSFKRETQYF.

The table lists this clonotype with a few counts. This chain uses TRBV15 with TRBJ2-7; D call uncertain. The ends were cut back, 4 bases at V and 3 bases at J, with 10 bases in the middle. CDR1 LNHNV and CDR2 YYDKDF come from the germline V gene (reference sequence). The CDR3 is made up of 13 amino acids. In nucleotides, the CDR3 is TGTGCCACCAGCACCCTCTCCGACTACGAGCAGTACTTC. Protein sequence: CATSTLSDYEQYF.

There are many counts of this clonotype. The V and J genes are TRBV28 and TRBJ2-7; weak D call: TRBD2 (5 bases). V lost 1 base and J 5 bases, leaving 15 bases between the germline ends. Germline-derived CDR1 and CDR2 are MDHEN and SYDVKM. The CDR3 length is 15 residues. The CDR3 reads CASSLSGLVVDEQYF. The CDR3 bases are TGTGCCAGCAGTTTATCAGGACTCGTGGTAGACGAGCAGTACTTC.

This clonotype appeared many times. The CDR3 protein is CASSSPGPREYEQFF. CDR3 DNA: TGTGCCAGCAGTTCTCCGGGACCCCGGGAATATGAGCAGTTCTTC. The chain joins TRBV28 to TRBJ2-1; D possibly uses TRBD1 or TRBD2 (5 bases each). Germline CDR1 reads MDHEN; CDR2 reads SYDVKM. Trimming took off 4 bases at V and 8 bases at J, with 18 bases between the two ends. This CDR3 is built from 15 residues.

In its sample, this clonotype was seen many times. The CDR3 sequence is CASSPTWPDYNSPLHF. For the CDR3, the DNA is TGTGCCAGCAGTCCAACCTGGCCCGACTATAATTCACCCCTCCACTTT. The rearrangement uses TRBV28 and TRBJ1-6, with D uncertain. Trimming pared 5 bases from V and 3 bases from J, leaving 14 bases between. This CDR3 is built from 16 residues. Germline-derived CDR1 and CDR2 are MDHEN and SYDVKM. Using reference TRBV28 and TRBJ1-6 for the parts outside the CDR3, the full variable domain is DVKVTQSSRYLVKRTGEKVFLECVQDMDHENMFWYRQDPGLGLRLIYFSYDVKMKEKGDIPEGYSVSREKKERFSLILESASTNQTSMYLCASSPTWPDYNSPLHFGNGTRLTVT.

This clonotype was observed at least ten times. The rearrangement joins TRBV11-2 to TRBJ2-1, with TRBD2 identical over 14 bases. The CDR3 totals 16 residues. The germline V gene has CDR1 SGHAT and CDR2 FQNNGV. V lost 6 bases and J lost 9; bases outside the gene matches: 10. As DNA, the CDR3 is TGTGCCAGCAGTATAATAGGGACTAGCGGGAGAACTGAGCAGTTCTTC. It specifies CASSIIGTSGRTEQFF.

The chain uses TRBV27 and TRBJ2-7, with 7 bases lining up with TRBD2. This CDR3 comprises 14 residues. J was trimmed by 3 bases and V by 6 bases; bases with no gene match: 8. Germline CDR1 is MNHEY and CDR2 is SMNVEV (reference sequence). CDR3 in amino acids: CASSSSGMSYEQYF. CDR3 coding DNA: TGTGCCAGCAGCTCGAGCGGGATGAGCTACGAGCAGTACTTC.

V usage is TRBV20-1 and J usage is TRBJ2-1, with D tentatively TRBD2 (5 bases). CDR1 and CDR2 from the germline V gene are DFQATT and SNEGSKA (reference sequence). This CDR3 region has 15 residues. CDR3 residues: CTASRREKSYNEQFF. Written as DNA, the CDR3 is TGCACCGCCTCTCGCCGGGAAAAGAGTTACAATGAGCAGTTCTTC.